This T cell receptor beta chain was sequenced for a study of T cell changes during pregnancy in multiple sclerosis. Trimming stripped 4 bases from V and 0 bases from J, with 10 bases between. This CDR3 comprises 14 residues. Looked up from germline, CDR1 is GTSNPN and CDR2 is SVGIG (reference sequence). Clones were sequenced by immunoSEQ multiplex PCR, and TCRdb holds only the in-frame ones, with some missing. The sample lists about 46,000 clones, around 91% occurring once. This chain joins TRBV30 and TRBJ2-1; TRBD2 is a possible D gene (6 bases). The receptor was isolated from a female donor in good health, enrolled as a control in a pregnancy study. The sample here was CD4+ T cells from peripheral blood mononuclear cells, taken in the second trimester of pregnancy. As DNA, the CDR3 is TGTGCCTGGACCGCGGGGAGCTCCTACAATGAGCAGTTCTTC. Its protein is CAWTAGSSYNEQFF.